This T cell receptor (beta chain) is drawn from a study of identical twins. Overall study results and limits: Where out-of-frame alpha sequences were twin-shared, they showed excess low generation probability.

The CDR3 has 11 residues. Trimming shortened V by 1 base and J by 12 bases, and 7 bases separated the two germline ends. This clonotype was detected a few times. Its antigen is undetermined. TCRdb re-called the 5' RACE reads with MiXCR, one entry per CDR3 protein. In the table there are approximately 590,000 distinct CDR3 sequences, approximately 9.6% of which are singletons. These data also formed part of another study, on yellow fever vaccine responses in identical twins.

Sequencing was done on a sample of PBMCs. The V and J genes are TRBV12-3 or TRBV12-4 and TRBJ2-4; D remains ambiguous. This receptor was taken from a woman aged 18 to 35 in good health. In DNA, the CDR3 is TGTGCCAGCAGTTTAGGCGGTAATCAGTACTTC. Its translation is CASSLGGNQYF.